This T cell receptor (beta chain) originates from a study of blood T cell repertoires in COVID-19. Germline V CDR1 and CDR2: LNHDA, SQIVND (reference sequence). The CDR3 runs to 15 residues. J gave up 0 bases and V 5 bases, and 2 bases lay outside the gene matches. Methods used by the authors: Amplifying reference gene primers gave estimates of nucleated cell counts. TCRdb's copy holds only in-frame clones and misses some; the assay was immunoSEQ multiplex PCR. That table furnishes V, J and clone size, whereas the DNA furnished D and trimming. This table holds about 180,000 clones, approximately 84% found once.

The sample consisted of peripheral blood. The TCR was taken from a human donor in a cohort sampled during active COVID-19. The gene calls are TRBV19 and TRBJ2-2; 8 nucleotides match TRBD1. Here the CDR3 reads CASSPGGTNTGELFF. The CDR3 DNA sequence: TGTGCCAGTAGTCCAGGGGGCACGAACACCGGGGAGCTGTTTTTT. Based on the CDR3 plus reference TRBV19 and TRBJ2-2, the full variable domain is DGGITQSPKYLFRKEGQNVTLSCEQNLNHDAMYWYRQDPGQGLRLIYYSQIVNDFQKGDIAEGYSVSREKKESFPLTVTSAQKNPTAFYLCASSPGGTNTGELFFGEGSRLTVL.